This T cell receptor (beta chain) was observed in a study of regulatory T cells in long-lasting Graves disease. Germline V gene data show CDR1 as SGDLS and CDR2 as YYNGEE. V gave up 3 bases and J gave up 1 base, with 10 bases separating them. The CDR3 consists of 14 residues. iRepertoire HTBI primers and Arm-PCR of CDR3 regions built TCR beta libraries. TCRdb re-called the multiplex PCR reads with MiXCR, one entry per CDR3 protein. The profile shows a few hundred thousand distinct CDR3 sequences, around 20% of them singletons. A note on this clonotype: Since a much larger clone is just one base distant, this may be a read error.

Time point described: newly diagnosed GD, antithyroid drugs for less than 3 months. PBMC RNA served as the TCR library source. Here the sequenced sample was peripheral blood mononuclear cells (PBMCs), taken at new diagnosis, from a patient treated with antithyroid drugs. V gene TRBV9 combines with J gene TRBJ2-5; possible D gene TRBD2, 6 bases. This TCR was recovered from a female donor with Graves disease. This chain's CDR3 is CASSGSGAQETQYF. CDR3 nucleotide sequence: TGTGCCAGCAGCGGTAGCGGAGCCCAAGAGACCCAGTACTTC.